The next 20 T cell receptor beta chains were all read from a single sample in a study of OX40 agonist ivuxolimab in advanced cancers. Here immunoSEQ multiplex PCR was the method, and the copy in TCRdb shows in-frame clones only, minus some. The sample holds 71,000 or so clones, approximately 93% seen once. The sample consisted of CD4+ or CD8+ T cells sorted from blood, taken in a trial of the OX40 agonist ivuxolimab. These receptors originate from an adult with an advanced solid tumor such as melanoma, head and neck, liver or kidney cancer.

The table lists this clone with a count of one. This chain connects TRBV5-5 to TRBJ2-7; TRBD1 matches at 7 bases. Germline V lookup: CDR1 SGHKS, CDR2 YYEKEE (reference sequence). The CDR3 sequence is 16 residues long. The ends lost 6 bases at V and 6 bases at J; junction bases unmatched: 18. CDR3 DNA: TGTGCCAGCAACAGCAAGGGGTACAGGGGATCCCTCGAGCAGTACTTC. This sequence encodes CASNSKGYRGSLEQYF.

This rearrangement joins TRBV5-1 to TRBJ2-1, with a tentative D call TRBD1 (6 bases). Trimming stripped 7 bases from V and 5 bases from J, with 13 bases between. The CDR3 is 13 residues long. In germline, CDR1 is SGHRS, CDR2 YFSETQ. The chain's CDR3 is CASRDIANNEQFF. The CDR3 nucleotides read TGCGCCAGCCGGGACATAGCCAACAATGAGCAGTTCTTC.

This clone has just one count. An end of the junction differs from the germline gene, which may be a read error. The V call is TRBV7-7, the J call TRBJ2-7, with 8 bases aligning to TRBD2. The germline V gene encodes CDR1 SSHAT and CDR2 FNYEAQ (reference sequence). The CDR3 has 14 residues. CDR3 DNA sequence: TGTGCTAGCAGCTTAAATAGCGGGGTGAACGAGCAGTACTTC. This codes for CASSLNSGVNEQYF.

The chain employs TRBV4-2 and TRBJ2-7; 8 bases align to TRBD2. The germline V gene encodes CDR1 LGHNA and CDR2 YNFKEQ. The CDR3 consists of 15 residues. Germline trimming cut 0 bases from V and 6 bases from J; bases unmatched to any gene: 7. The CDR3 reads CASSQDHAGGGEQYF. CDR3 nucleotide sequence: TGTGCCAGCAGCCAAGATCATGCGGGAGGAGGCGAGCAGTACTTC.

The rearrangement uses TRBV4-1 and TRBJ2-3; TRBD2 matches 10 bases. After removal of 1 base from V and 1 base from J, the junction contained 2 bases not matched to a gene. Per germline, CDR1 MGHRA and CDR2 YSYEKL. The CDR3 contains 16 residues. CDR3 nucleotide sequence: TGCGCCAGCAGCCAAGCTAGCGGGAGCGGCACAGATACGCAGTATTTT. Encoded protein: CASSQASGSGTDTQYF.

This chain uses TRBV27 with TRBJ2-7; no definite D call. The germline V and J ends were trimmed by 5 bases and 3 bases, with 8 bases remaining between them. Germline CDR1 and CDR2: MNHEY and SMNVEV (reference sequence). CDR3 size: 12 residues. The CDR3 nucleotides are TGTGCCAGCAGTCACAATCACTACGAGCAGTACTTC. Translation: CASSHNHYEQYF.

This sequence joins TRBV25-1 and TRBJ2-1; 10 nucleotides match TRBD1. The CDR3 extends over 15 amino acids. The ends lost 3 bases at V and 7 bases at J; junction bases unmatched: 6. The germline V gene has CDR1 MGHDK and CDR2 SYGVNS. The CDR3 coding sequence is TGTGCCAGCAGTGAGACAGGGGGCTTGGGTAATGAGCAGTTCTTC. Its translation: CASSETGGLGNEQFF.

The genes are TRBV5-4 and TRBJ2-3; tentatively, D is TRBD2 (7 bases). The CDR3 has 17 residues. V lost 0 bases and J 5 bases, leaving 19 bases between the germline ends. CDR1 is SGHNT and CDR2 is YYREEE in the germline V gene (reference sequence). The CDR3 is CASSLEVGGPLGDTQYF. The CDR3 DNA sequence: TGTGCCAGCAGCTTGGAAGTGGGGGGGCCTTTAGGAGATACGCAGTATTTT. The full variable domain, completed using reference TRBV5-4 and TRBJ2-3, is ETGVTQSPTHLIKTRGQQVTLRCSSQSGHNTVSWYQQALGQGPQFIFQYYREEENGRGNFPPRFSGLQFPNYSSELNVNALELDDSALYLCASSLEVGGPLGDTQYFGPGTRLTVL.

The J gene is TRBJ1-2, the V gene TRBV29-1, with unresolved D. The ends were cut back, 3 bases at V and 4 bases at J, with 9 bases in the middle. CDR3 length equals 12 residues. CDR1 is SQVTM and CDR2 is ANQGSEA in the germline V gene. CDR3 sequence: CSVEAIAYGYTF. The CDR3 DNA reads TGCAGCGTTGAGGCGATTGCCTATGGCTACACCTTC.

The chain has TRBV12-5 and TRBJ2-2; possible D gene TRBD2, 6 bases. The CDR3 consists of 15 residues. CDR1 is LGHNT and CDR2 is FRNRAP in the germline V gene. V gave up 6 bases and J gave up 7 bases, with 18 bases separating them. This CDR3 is CASGSQGGGFGELFF. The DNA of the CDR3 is TGTGCTAGTGGGAGTCAGGGAGGCGGATTCGGGGAGCTGTTTTTT.

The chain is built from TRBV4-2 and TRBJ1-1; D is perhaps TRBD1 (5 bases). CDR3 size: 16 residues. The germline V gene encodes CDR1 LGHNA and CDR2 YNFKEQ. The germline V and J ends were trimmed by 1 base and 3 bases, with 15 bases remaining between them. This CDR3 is CASSQAGRGTYTEAFF. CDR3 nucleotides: TGTGCCAGCAGCCAAGCAGGCCGGGGGACCTACACTGAAGCTTTCTTT.

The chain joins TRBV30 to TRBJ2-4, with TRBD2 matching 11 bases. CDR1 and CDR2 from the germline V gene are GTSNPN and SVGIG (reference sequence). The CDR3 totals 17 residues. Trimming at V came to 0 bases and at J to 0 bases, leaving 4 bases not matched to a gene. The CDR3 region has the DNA TGTGCCTGGAGTGTTACTAGCGGGGGCCTAGCCAAAAACATTCAGTACTTC. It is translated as CAWSVTSGGLAKNIQYF.

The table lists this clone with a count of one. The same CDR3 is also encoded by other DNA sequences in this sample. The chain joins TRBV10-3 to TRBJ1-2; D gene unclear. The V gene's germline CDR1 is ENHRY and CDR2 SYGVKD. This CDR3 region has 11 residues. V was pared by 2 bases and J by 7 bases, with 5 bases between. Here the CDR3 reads CAISEGGGYTF. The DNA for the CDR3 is TGTGCCATCAGTGAGGGCGGTGGCTACACCTTC.

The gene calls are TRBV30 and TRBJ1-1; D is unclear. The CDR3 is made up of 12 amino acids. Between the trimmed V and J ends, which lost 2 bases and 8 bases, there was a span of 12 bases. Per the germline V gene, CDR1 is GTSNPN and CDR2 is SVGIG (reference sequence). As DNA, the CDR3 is TGTGCCTGGAGTTCTGTGGGCAGAGAAGCTTTCTTT. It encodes CAWSSVGREAFF.

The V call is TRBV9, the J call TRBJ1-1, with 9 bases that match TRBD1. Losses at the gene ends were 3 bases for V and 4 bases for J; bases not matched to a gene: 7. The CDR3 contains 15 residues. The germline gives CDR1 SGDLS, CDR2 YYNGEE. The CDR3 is CASSASGQGFTEAFF. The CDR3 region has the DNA TGTGCCAGCAGCGCCTCGGGACAGGGCTTCACTGAAGCTTTCTTT.

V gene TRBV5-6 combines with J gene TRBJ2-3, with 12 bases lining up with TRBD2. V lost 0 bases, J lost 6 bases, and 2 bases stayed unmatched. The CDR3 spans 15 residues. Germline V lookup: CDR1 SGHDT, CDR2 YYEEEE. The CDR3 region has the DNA TGTGCCAGCAGCTTGGCTACTAGCGGGGGGGATACGCAGTATTTT. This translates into CASSLATSGGDTQYF.

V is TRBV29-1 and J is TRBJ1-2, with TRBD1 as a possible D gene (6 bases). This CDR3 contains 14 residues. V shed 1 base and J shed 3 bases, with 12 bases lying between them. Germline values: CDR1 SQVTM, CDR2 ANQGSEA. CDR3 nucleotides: TGCAGCGTTGAAGTGCGGGGGGCGGACTATGGCTACACCTTC. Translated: CSVEVRGADYGYTF.

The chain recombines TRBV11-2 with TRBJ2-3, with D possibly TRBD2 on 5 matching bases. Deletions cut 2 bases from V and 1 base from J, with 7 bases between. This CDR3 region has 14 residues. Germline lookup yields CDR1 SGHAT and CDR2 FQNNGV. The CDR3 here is CASSLNGGTDTQYF. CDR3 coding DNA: TGTGCCAGCAGCTTAAACGGGGGCACAGATACGCAGTATTTT. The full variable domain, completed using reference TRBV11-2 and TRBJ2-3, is EAGVAQSPRYKIIEKRQSVAFWCNPISGHATLYWYQQILGQGPKLLIQFQNNGVVDDSQLPKDRFSAERLKGVDSTLKIQPAKLEDSAVYLCASSLNGGTDTQYFGPGTRLTVL.

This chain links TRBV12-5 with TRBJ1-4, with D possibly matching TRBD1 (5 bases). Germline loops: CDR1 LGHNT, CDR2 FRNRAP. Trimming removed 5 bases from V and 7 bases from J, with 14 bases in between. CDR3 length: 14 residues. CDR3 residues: CASGIRGPPEKLFF. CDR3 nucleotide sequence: TGTGCTAGTGGTATCCGGGGCCCCCCTGAAAAACTGTTTTTT. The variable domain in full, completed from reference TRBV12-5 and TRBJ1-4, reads DARVTQTPRHKVTEMGQEVTMRCQPILGHNTVFWYRQTMMQGLELLAYFRNRAPLDDSGMPKDRFSAEMPDATLATLKIQPSEPRDSAVYFCASGIRGPPEKLFFGSGTQLSVL.

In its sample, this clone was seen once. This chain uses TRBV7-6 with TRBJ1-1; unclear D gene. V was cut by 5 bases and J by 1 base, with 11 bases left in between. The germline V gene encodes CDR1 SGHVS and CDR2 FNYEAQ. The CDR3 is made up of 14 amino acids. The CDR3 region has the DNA TGTGCCAGCAGCGCGGGAGGGCGGAACACTGAAGCTTTCTTT. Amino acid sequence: CASSAGGRNTEAFF. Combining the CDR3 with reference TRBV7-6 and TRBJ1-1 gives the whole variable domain GAGVSQSPRYKVTKRGQDVALRCDPISGHVSLYWYRQALGQGPEFLTYFNYEAQQDKSGLPNDRFSAERPEGSISTLTIQRTEQRDSAMYRCASSAGGRNTEAFFGQGTRLTVV.